This T cell receptor beta chain comes out of a study of T cells in Graves' hyperthyroidism and ophthalmopathy. This clonotype was observed many times. The ends were cut back, 6 bases at V and 6 bases at J, with 17 bases in the middle. The germline CDR1 and CDR2 sequences are MDHEN and SYDVKM. CDR3 length: 14 amino acids. From RNA transcripts, TCR beta CDR3 regions were amplified. RT-PCR in the first round (using the HTBI primer set) targeted the TCR CDR3. Via MiXCR, TCRdb re-called the multiplex PCR reads, giving one row per CDR3 protein. The sample includes some 500,000 distinct CDR3 sequences, around a quarter of them seen just once.

The gene calls are TRBV28 and TRBJ1-1; D possibly corresponds to TRBD1 (5 bases). The TCR originated in a woman aged 25 to 45 with Graves' ophthalmopathy. Sample: blood. The CDR3 loop is CASSRDRLGPEAFF. DNA of the CDR3: TGTGCCAGCAGCAGGGACCGTTTAGGCCCTGAAGCTTTCTTT.